These 8 T cell receptor beta chains were all obtained from the same sample, sequenced in a study of blood T cell repertoires in COVID-19. Sequencing was performed with immunoSEQ multiplex PCR; in TCRdb, only in-frame clones are kept and a portion is missing. The sample holds 270,000 or so clones; 88% are singletons and the top ten take about 1.2%. Sequenced input: PBMCs or T cells enriched from blood (not recorded which). The receptor set was obtained from a woman aged 35 to 49 with acute COVID-19.

The chain uses TRBV6-5 and TRBJ1-1; D gene unclear. Deletions cut 8 bases from V and 3 bases from J, with 16 bases between. The length of the CDR3 is 14 residues. Germline V gene data show CDR1 as MNHEY and CDR2 as SVGAGI. CDR3 DNA sequence: TGTGCCAGCGAGGGCTCTTTTAGGGACACTGAAGCTTTCTTT. The encoded protein is CASEGSFRDTEAFF.

The rearrangement uses TRBV2 and TRBJ1-5, with 8 bases identical to TRBD1. V lost 8 bases to trimming and J lost 5 bases; unmatched junction nucleotides: 8. The CDR3 sequence is 14 residues long. CDR1 is SNHLY, CDR2 FYNNEI, per germline. CDR3 coding DNA: TGTGCCAGCGGAAAAGAGACAGGGGATCAGCCCCAGCATTTT. It specifies CASGKETGDQPQHF.

The chain links TRBV6-2 or TRBV6-3 to TRBJ2-7, with TRBD2 as a possible D gene (5 bases). Germline V gene data show CDR1 as MNHEY and CDR2 as SVGEGT. V was trimmed by 4 bases and J by 7 bases, leaving 14 bases between them. This CDR3 is 13 amino acids long. The DNA of the CDR3 is TGTGCCAGCAGTTCCCAGTTGGAGGCTGAGCAGTACGTC. Translating it yields CASSSQLEAEQYV.

This clone came up once. This chain links TRBV18 with TRBJ2-7, with TRBD1 as a possible D gene (6 bases). CDR3 length: 15 amino acids. Germline V lookup: CDR1 KGHSH, CDR2 LQKENI. V dropped 8 bases and J dropped 0 bases, with 17 bases sitting between them. The CDR3 is CASAHSTGRSYEQYF. The CDR3 nucleotides read TGTGCCAGCGCCCACTCGACAGGCCGCTCCTACGAGCAGTACTTC.

This chain connects TRBV5-1 to TRBJ1-2; D is perhaps TRBD1 (5 bases). The CDR3 totals 16 residues. Germline CDR1 is SGHRS and CDR2 is YFSETQ. The V end was cut by 4 bases, the J end by 3 bases, with 19 bases between. The CDR3 loop reads CASSPQGTPMDYGYTF. Here the CDR3 DNA reads TGCGCCAGCAGCCCCCAGGGAACCCCTATGGACTATGGCTACACCTTC. Complete variable domain (other parts from reference TRBV5-1 and TRBJ1-2): KAGVTQTPRYLIKTRGQQVTLSCSPISGHRSVSWYQQTPGQGLQFLFEYFSETQRNKGNFPGRFSGRQFSNSRSEMNVSTLELGDSALYLCASSPQGTPMDYGYTFGSGTRLTVV.

This clone has only a few counts. V usage is TRBV5-1 and J usage is TRBJ1-5; the match to TRBD1 covers 7 bases. The V gene's germline CDR1 is SGHRS and CDR2 YFSETQ. The junction had 12 bases not matched to a gene; V was cut back by 0 bases and J by 6 bases. The CDR3 extends over 17 amino acids. CDR3 bases: TGCGCCAGCAGCTTGGCCCCGGTATCAGGGGGTCCTCAGCCCCAGCATTTT. Amino acid sequence: CASSLAPVSGGPQPQHF.

V usage is TRBV24-1 and J usage is TRBJ1-2; 9 nucleotides line up with TRBD1. Trimming took 5 bases from V and 6 from J; bases not matched to a gene: 9. The CDR3 consists of 15 residues. Per the germline V gene, CDR1 is KGHDR and CDR2 is SFDVKD. The CDR3 bases are TGTGCCACCAGTGGTGGGGACAGGGAAATGGATGGCTACACCTTC. This encodes CATSGGDREMDGYTF.

This sequence joins TRBV28 and TRBJ2-4, with D perhaps TRBD2 (6 bases). Trimming removed 6 bases at V and 0 bases at J, with 21 bases between. Germline V gene sequence: CDR1 MDHEN, CDR2 SYDVKM. This CDR3 is built from 18 residues. CDR3 sequence reads: CASRRAYRDLLAKNIQYF. The CDR3 nucleotides read TGTGCCAGCAGGAGGGCTTATAGGGACTTACTAGCCAAAAACATTCAGTACTTC.